This T cell receptor beta chain was captured by sequencing in a study of T cell repertoires in cytomegalovirus infection. Trimming at V came to 6 bases and at J to 5 bases, leaving 13 bases not matched to a gene. CDR3 size: 15 residues. Germline V gene data show CDR1 as SNHLY and CDR2 as FYNNEI. Using its own MiXCR run on the reads, TCRdb lists one record per CDR3 protein. Of nearly 450,000 distinct CDR3 sequences detected, roughly 30% appear once; the ten largest clones hold around 13%. This clonotype was detected only a few times. Sequenced material: PBMCs. This clonotype originated in a human donor in good health (CMV status not recorded). Some clones in this sample may be carry-over from other donors' samples. The rearrangement joins TRBV2 to TRBJ2-7; 7 bases match TRBD1. CDR3 bases: TGTGCCAGCAGATCTCCCGGGACAGCCGCCCACGAGCAGTACTTC. Amino acid sequence: CASRSPGTAAHEQYF.